One T cell receptor (beta chain) is described in this entry. Antigen: not known. This record comes from a study of cytomegalovirus exposure and HLA in healthy donors. Study at large: Caucasian-associated ancestry cluster membership applied to about four fifths of approximately 420 genotyped donors. Whole-study results and caveats: Reportedly, a later analysis found an Asian-associated ancestry cluster had fewer N-insertions than the approximately 700-donor mean. A later analysis, which compared TCR beta chains of equal frequency, found the HLA-associated ones more clonally expanded.

V was clipped by 3 bases and J by 0 bases, with 12 bases between them. There are 15 residues in the CDR3. Germline V gives CDR1 SGHVS, CDR2 FQNEAQ. With 60 Vbeta and 13 Jbeta primers, the PCR was carried out. Authors' processing steps: Per a later analysis, the number of unique TCR beta chains was roughly 80 million, of which about 11 million were shared. Assay used: immunoSEQ multiplex PCR; TCRdb lists only in-frame clones, some missing. From that table come the V and J calls and clone size; the DNA was used to work out D and trimming. The data show some 110,000 clones, around three quarters seen once.

This receptor was identified in a boy aged 10-17 years in good health and CMV-seronegative. Sequencing was performed on PBMCs. The V gene is TRBV7-8, the J gene TRBJ2-7; weak D call: TRBD1 (5 bases). The CDR3 reads CASSFSRQISYEQYF. The CDR3 DNA reads TGTGCCAGCAGCTTCTCCCGACAGATCTCCTACGAGCAGTACTTC.